The following is a TCR beta chain sequence with its context. Antigen specificity is unknown. The data were taken from a study of vaccination effects on CD4 cells after COVID-19. Study overall: Every participant took two doses of the BNT162b2 or mRNA-1273 vaccine.

Repertoires were generated with immunoSEQ multiplex PCR, while TCRdb's copy carries only in-frame clones and drops some. The sample has some 65,000 clones, 60% to 80% seen once. Antigen-specific CD4+ T cells were expanded (with viral peptide pools) by the ViraFEST assay ahead of sequencing. Following a roughly 9-day culture, CD4+ T cells were purified. The healthy vaccine recipients, who had no prior SARS-CoV-2 infection, showed negative nucleocapsid antibodies. This TCR derives from a human donor who received a COVID-19 vaccine. Here the sequenced sample was CD4+ T cells from PBMCs cultured with HCoV-NL63 spike peptides, taken before COVID-19 vaccination.

CDR3 protein: CASSPRGVMDTQYF. The CDR3 nucleotides read TGTGCCAGCAGCCCCCGGGGGGTCATGGATACGCAGTATTTT. The rearrangement links TRBV3-1 (or the pseudogene TRBV3-2) to TRBJ2-3, with TRBD2 matching over 7 bases. The ends lost 4 bases at V and 6 bases at J; junction bases unmatched: 7. The CDR3 is 14 amino acids. Germline V gene lookup returns CDR1 LGHDT and CDR2 YNNKEL (reference sequence).